This is a list of T cell receptor beta chains from one sample in a study of monozygotic twins with inflammatory bowel disease. TCRdb re-analyzed the 5' RACE reads; it lists each CDR3 protein once, without DNA. In all, the sample yields about 210,000 distinct CDR3 sequences. The material sequenced was blood. The receptor set was obtained from a human donor with ulcerative colitis or Crohn's disease, or a healthy co-twin of an affected twin (not recorded which). Each CDR3 is given with its conserved first and last residue. Each record gives: CDR3 protein, V gene, CDR3 length, J gene.

CDR3aa: CASSQDAGYGYTF
v_gene: TRBV4-1
len: 13
j_gene: TRBJ1-2

CDR3aa: CASSVRQGGDSPLHF
v_gene: TRBV7-2
len: 15
j_gene: TRBJ1-6

CDR3aa: CASSLGLPTGELFF
v_gene: TRBV11-2
len: 14
j_gene: TRBJ2-2

CDR3aa: CASSRDYQKHTGELFF
v_gene: TRBV9
len: 16
j_gene: TRBJ2-2

CDR3aa: CSARAPGTGGYNEQFF
v_gene: TRBV20-1
len: 16
j_gene: TRBJ2-1

CDR3aa: CASSLGRGPYNEQFF
v_gene: TRBV5-6
len: 15
j_gene: TRBJ2-1

CDR3aa: CASSPNPGSYNEQFF
v_gene: TRBV19
len: 15
j_gene: TRBJ2-1

CDR3aa: CASSLTPGLPRGGYYEQYF
v_gene: TRBV11-2
len: 19
j_gene: TRBJ2-7

CDR3aa: CASSQEEPKVAKNIQYF
v_gene: TRBV4-1
len: 17
j_gene: TRBJ2-4

CDR3aa: CASSSPGRAKNIQYF
v_gene: TRBV27
len: 15
j_gene: TRBJ2-4

CDR3aa: CASAGVASYEQYF
v_gene: TRBV4-2
len: 13
j_gene: TRBJ2-7

CDR3aa: CASGSQLNTEAFF
v_gene: TRBV7-9
len: 13
j_gene: TRBJ1-1

CDR3aa: CASSKGQYYGYTF
v_gene: TRBV7-8
len: 13
j_gene: TRBJ1-2

CDR3aa: CASSLGPGSGKVLTF
v_gene: TRBV12-3/TRBV12-4
len: 15
j_gene: TRBJ2-6

CDR3aa: CSANSGGAYNEQFF
v_gene: TRBV20-1
len: 14
j_gene: TRBJ2-1

CDR3aa: CASSLTGTPGEQYF
v_gene: TRBV6-6
len: 14
j_gene: TRBJ2-7

CDR3aa: CASSHGPASTDTQYF
v_gene: TRBV27
len: 15
j_gene: TRBJ2-3

CDR3aa: CASSLLGDNTEAFF
v_gene: TRBV5-1
len: 14
j_gene: TRBJ1-1

CDR3aa: CASSSYTTSYGYTF
v_gene: TRBV7-9
len: 14
j_gene: TRBJ1-2

CDR3aa: CASSVTPAGTEAFF
v_gene: TRBV6-1
len: 14
j_gene: TRBJ1-1

CDR3aa: CASSFSRDRYGYTF
v_gene: TRBV7-9
len: 14
j_gene: TRBJ1-2

CDR3aa: CSAATSGADTQYF
v_gene: TRBV20-1
len: 13
j_gene: TRBJ2-3

CDR3aa: CSAATGFEADTQYF
v_gene: TRBV20-1
len: 14
j_gene: TRBJ2-3

CDR3aa: CASSLGVSTEAFF
v_gene: TRBV6-5
len: 13
j_gene: TRBJ1-1

CDR3aa: CASSSRKPDQQRTPLHF
v_gene: TRBV7-2
len: 17
j_gene: TRBJ1-6

CDR3aa: CASSTRGPPADEQYF
v_gene: TRBV6-2/TRBV6-3
len: 15
j_gene: TRBJ2-7

CDR3aa: CASSLQGAKNIQYF
v_gene: TRBV11-2
len: 14
j_gene: TRBJ2-4

CDR3aa: CSAPGGRRETQYF
v_gene: TRBV20-1
len: 13
j_gene: TRBJ2-5

CDR3aa: CASSLDMAGATGELFF
v_gene: TRBV5-1
len: 16
j_gene: TRBJ2-2

CDR3aa: CASSDRGPPYNEQFF
v_gene: TRBV2
len: 15
j_gene: TRBJ2-1

CDR3aa: CASSPTGPMSYEQYF
v_gene: TRBV9
len: 15
j_gene: TRBJ2-7

CDR3aa: CAINRGGDEQFF
v_gene: TRBV10-3
len: 12
j_gene: TRBJ2-1

CDR3aa: CASSFLSGTNTEAFF
v_gene: TRBV7-8
len: 15
j_gene: TRBJ1-1

CDR3aa: CASSARDRGDHGYTF
v_gene: TRBV5-1
len: 15
j_gene: TRBJ1-2

CDR3aa: CASSFKGLKSDTQYF
v_gene: TRBV7-8
len: 15
j_gene: TRBJ2-3

CDR3aa: CASSRLQETQYF
v_gene: TRBV5-8
len: 12
j_gene: TRBJ2-5

CDR3aa: CASSLSGNTGELLF
v_gene: TRBV7-2
len: 14
j_gene: TRBJ2-2

CDR3aa: CASSSQTGHSEKLFF
v_gene: TRBV7-2
len: 15
j_gene: TRBJ1-4

CDR3aa: CASREDRRPSVSPLHF
v_gene: TRBV10-2
len: 16
j_gene: TRBJ1-6

CDR3aa: CAISDVTGDTQYF
v_gene: TRBV10-3
len: 13
j_gene: TRBJ2-3

CDR3aa: CAISEGGGLDTQYF
v_gene: TRBV10-3
len: 14
j_gene: TRBJ2-3

CDR3aa: CASSRWTGEQYF
v_gene: TRBV3-1
len: 12
j_gene: TRBJ2-7

CDR3aa: CASSLLDRGNGYTF
v_gene: TRBV3-1
len: 14
j_gene: TRBJ1-2

CDR3aa: CASSIAGTPTNEQFF
v_gene: TRBV19
len: 15
j_gene: TRBJ2-1

CDR3aa: CASSEYNEQFF
v_gene: TRBV5-5
len: 11
j_gene: TRBJ2-1

CDR3aa: CASMTPAGTDTEAFF
v_gene: TRBV7-9
len: 15
j_gene: TRBJ1-1

CDR3aa: CASSSAGTDTQYF
v_gene: TRBV5-6
len: 13
j_gene: TRBJ2-3

CDR3aa: CASSYSSVAPGEAFF
v_gene: TRBV6-5
len: 15
j_gene: TRBJ1-1

CDR3aa: CSPRLAGGNEQFF
v_gene: TRBV20-1
len: 13
j_gene: TRBJ2-1